This TCR beta chain comes out of a study of blood T cell repertoires in COVID-19. For the study at large: The origin of the acute and convalescent COVID-19 samples was the United States, Italy and Spain. PBMCs, B-cell-depleted T cells, or T cells provided the cDNA or gDNA that made up the material.

CDR3 length: 19 amino acids. The germline V gene has CDR1 LNHDA and CDR2 SQIVND (reference sequence). V gave up 0 bases and J gave up 5 bases, with 25 bases separating them. Per the original methods: Reference gene primer amplification gave nucleated cell count estimates. Libraries were prepared by immunoSEQ multiplex PCR; TCRdb keeps only in-frame clonotypes and omits some of them. The DNA gave D and trimming, while V, J and clone size come from that table. The sample includes tens of thousands of clones, 85% to 90% of them seen just once. Recruited during active infection, patients (from Seattle) were subsequently followed longitudinally. In this sample, this clone turned up once.

The material sequenced was peripheral blood. The rearrangement uses TRBV19 and TRBJ2-5; TRBD1 might be the D (5 bases). The receptor was isolated from a woman in her sixties or seventies with COVID-19, enrolled during active disease. The CDR3 region is CASSIDGAQGYSTMETQYF. In DNA form, the CDR3 reads TGTGCCAGTAGTATAGATGGGGCCCAGGGTTACTCAACCATGGAGACCCAGTACTTC.